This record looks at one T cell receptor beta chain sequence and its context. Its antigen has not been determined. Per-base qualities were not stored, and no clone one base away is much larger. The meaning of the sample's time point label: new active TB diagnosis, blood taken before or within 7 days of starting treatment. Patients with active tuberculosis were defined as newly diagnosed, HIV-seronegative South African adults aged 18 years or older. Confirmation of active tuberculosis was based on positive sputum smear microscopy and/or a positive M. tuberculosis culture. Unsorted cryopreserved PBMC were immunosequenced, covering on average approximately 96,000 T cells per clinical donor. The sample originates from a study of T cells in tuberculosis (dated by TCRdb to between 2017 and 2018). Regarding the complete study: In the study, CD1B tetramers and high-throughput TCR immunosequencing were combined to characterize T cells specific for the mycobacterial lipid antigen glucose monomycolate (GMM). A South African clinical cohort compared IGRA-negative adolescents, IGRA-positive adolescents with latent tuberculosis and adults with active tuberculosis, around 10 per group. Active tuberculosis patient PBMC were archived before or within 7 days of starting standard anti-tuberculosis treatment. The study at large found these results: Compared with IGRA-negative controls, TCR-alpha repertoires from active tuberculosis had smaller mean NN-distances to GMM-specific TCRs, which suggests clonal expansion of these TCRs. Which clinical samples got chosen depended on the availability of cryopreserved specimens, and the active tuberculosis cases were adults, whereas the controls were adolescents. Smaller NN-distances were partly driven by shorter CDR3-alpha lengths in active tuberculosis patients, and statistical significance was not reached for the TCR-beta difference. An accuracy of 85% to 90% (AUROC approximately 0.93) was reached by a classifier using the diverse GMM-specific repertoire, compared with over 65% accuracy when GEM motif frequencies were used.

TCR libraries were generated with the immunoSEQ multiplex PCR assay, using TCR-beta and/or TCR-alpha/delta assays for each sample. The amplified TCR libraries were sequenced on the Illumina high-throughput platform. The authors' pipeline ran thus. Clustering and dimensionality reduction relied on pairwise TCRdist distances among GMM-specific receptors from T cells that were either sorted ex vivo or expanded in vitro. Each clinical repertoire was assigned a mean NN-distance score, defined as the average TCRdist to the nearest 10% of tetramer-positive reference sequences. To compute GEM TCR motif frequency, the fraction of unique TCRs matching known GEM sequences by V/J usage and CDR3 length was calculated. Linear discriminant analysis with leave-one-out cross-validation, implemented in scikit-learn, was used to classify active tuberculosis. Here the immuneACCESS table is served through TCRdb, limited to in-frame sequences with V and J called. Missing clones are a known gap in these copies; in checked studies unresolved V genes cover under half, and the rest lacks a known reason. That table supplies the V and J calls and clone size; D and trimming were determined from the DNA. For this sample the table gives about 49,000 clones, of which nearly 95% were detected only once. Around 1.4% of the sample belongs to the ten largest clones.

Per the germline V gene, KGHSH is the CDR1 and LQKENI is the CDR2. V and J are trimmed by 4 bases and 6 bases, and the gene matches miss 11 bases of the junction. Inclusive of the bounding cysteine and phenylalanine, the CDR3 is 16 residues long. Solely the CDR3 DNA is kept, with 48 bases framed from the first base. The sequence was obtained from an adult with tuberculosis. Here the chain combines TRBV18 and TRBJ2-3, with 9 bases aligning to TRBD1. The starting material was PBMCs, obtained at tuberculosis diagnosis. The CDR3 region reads CASSRGGTGNADTQYF. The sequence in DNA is TGTGCCAGCTCACGCGGTGGGACAGGGAACGCGGATACGCAGTATTTT.